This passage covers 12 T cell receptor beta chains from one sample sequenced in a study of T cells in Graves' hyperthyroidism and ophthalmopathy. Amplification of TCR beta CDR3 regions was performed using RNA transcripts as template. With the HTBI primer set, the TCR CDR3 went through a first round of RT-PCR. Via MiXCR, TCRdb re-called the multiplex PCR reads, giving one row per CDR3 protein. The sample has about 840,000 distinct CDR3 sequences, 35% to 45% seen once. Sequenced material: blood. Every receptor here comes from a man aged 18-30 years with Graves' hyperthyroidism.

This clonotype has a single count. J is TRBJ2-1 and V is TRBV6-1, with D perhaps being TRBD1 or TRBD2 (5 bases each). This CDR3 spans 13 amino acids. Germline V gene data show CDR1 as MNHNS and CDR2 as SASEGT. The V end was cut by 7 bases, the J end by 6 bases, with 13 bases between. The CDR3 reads CASTHKGRNEQFF. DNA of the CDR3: TGTGCCAGCACCCACAAGGGACGCAATGAGCAGTTCTTC.

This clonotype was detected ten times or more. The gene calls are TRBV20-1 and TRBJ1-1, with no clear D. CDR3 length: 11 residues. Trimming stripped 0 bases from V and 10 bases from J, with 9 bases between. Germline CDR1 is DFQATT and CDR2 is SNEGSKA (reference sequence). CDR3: CSARDHPLAFF. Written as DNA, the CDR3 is TGCAGTGCTAGAGATCACCCATTAGCTTTCTTT.

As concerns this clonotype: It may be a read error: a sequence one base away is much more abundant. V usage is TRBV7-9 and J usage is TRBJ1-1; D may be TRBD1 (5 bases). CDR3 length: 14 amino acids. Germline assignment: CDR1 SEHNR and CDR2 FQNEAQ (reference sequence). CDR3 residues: CAGSSRETNTEAFF. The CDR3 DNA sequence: TGTGCCGGCAGCTCCAGGGAAACGAACACTGAAGCTTTCTTT.

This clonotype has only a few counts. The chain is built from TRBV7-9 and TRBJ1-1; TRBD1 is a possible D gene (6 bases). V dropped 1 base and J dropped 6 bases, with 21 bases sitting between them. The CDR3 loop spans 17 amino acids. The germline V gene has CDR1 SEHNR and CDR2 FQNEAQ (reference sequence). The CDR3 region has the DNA TGTGCCAGCAGCTTAGGAAGCCAGACAGTTAAGGGGGCTGAAGCTTTCTTT. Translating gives CASSLGSQTVKGAEAFF.

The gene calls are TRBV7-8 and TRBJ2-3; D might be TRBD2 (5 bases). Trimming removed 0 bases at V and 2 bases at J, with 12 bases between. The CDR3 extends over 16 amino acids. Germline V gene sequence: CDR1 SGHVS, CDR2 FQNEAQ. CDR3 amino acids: CASSLARGRVTDTQYF. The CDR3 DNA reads TGTGCCAGCAGCTTAGCGCGAGGGCGGGTCACAGATACGCAGTATTTT.

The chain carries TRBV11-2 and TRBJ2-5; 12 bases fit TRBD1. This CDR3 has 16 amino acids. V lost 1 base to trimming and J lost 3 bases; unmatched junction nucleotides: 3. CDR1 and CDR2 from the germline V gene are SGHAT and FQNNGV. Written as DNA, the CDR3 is TGTGCCAGCAGCTTAGGGGACAGGGGGCACGAAGAGACCCAGTACTTC. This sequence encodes CASSLGDRGHEETQYF.

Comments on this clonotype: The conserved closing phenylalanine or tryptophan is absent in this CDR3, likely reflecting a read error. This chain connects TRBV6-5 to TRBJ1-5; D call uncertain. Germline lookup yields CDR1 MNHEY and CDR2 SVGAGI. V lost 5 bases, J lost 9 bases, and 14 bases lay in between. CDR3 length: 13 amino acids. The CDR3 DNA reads TGTGCCAGCAGTCCGGACGACCTAGTGCCCCAGCATGTT. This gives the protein CASSPDDLVPQHV.

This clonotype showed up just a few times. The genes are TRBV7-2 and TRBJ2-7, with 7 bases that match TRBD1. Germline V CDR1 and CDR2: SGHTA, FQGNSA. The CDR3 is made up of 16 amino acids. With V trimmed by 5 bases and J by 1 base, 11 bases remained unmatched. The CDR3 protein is CASSPTYRGASYEQYF. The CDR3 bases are TGTGCCAGCAGCCCAACCTACAGGGGAGCTTCCTACGAGCAGTACTTC.

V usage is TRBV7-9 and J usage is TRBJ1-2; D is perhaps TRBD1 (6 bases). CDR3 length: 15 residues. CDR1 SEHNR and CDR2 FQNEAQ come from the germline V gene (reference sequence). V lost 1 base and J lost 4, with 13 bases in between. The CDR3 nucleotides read TGTGCCAGCAGCTTAGAGGGGGGAAGTACCTATGGCTACACCTTC. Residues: CASSLEGGSTYGYTF.

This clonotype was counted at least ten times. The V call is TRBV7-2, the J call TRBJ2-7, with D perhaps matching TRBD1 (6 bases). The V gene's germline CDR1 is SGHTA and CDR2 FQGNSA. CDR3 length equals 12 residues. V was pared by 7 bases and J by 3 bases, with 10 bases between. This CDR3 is CASMRQDYEQYF. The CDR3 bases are TGTGCCAGCATGAGACAGGACTACGAGCAGTACTTC.

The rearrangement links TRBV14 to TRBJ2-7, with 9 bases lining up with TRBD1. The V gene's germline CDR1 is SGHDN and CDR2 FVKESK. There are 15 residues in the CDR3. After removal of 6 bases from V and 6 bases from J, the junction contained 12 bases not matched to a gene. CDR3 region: CASSSPGQGILEQYF. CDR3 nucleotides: TGTGCCAGCAGTTCGCCGGGACAGGGTATTCTCGAGCAGTACTTC.

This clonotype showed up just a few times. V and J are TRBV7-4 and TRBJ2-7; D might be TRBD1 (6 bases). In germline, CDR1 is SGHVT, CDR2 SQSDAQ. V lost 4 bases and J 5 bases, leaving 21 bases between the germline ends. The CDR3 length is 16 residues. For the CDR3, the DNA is TGTGCCAGCAGCTCCGGGACACCCGTGCCTTTCAACGAGCAGTACTTC. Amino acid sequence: CASSSGTPVPFNEQYF.